The TCR beta chain under discussion was sequenced for a study of cytotoxic CD8 clonotypes in ibrutinib-treated CLL (dated by TCRdb to the early 2020s). In terms of the full investigation: The cohort had over ten relapsed/refractory and around 15 treatment-naive patients; some 17 were IGHV unmutated. Responses were partial in approximately 24 patients and complete in 2; after median about 70 months follow-up, some 15 stayed in remission and roughly twelve progressed. Samples at response were collected after a median of about twelve months of treatment, with a range of about 6 to 40 months. On average, each sample yielded hundreds of thousands of productive templates and 94,082 productive rearrangements. Of the roughly 90 people in the trial, approximately 28 had longitudinal samples available. Cryopreserved peripheral blood mononuclear cells were collected before treatment, at response, and at either disease progression or sustained remission. All remission and progressive disease samples were collected while patients were still receiving ibrutinib.

Read against the paper, the sample's time point label means: roughly 12 months on ibrutinib. For TCR beta library preparation, roughly 2.1 micrograms of genomic DNA was extracted from cryopreserved PBMCs. High-throughput TCR beta sequencing was performed on longitudinal blood samples from CLL patients receiving ibrutinib monotherapy. The patients were enrolled in a single-center, open-label phase 2 trial of ibrutinib monotherapy. Remarks on this clone: There is no known antigen for this receptor. No much larger clone exists at a distance of one base, and base qualities are not known.

V loses 6 bases at its end and J loses 6 bases; junction bases beyond the gene matches: 10. The CDR3 sequence holds 13 residues, the cysteine and phenylalanine included. Only CDR3 DNA remains: 39 bases, in frame from the first base. CDR1 and CDR2 are drawn from the germline V gene: SQVTM, ANQGSEA. On a MiSeq, deep resolution sequencing aimed for a depth between 1 in 1 million and 1 in 200,000 T cells, with each clonotype covered approximately 10x on average. The immunoSEQ hsTCRB Kit was used to generate TCR beta libraries. The authors' pipeline ran thus. ImmunoSEQ Data Assistant and ImmunoSEQ Analyzer were used for data analysis, and V, D and J genes were assigned according to IMGT definitions. Clonality was computed as one minus normalized Shannon entropy of productive rearrangement frequencies, ranging from 0 to 1. Public clonotype analysis was restricted to overrepresented clonotypes comprising at least 0.05% of each patient's repertoire. Thirteen repertoires from age-matched healthy donors, obtained from immuneACCESS, served as clonality controls. Here the immuneACCESS table is served through TCRdb, limited to in-frame sequences with V and J called. Missing clones are a known gap in these copies; in checked studies unresolved V genes cover under half, and the rest lacks a known reason. The V and J calls and clone size come from that table; D and trimming were worked out from the DNA. The sample data list 60,000 to 75,000 clones, and 90% of these were observed just once. The top ten hold approximately 3.1% of the sample.

General conclusions and limits of the study: An increase in clonality was observed at ibrutinib response, with clonality remaining stable during sustained remission and falling back toward baseline at progression. Public clonotypes were found to be uncommon and were observed to contract or remain stable during treatment; the increase in clonality was shown to reflect expansion of private clonotypes at ibrutinib response. Sustained-remission and progressing patients did not have matched sampling times, and lymph node repertoires were not examined. At baseline, clonality was higher than in age-matched healthy donors and showed a strong correlation with circulating CD8+ T-cell counts.

The sequence was obtained from a human donor with chronic lymphocytic leukemia. Recombination connected TRBV29-1 to TRBJ1-2; 7 central bases correspond to TRBD1. Specimen: PBMCs, collected after 12 months of ibrutinib treatment. The nucleotides read TGCAGCGTACCTCACAGGGGAAGCAATGGCTACACCTTC. Its translation is CSVPHRGSNGYTF. The reference TRBV29-1 and TRBJ1-2 proteins fill in what lies around the CDR3, so the full variable domain reads SAVISQKPSRDICQRGTSLTIQCQVDSQVTMMFWYRQQPGQSLTLIATANQGSEATYESGFVIDKFPISRPNLTFSTLTVSNMSPEDSSIYLCSVPHRGSNGYTFGSGTRLTVV.